This TCR beta chain derives from a study of blood T cell repertoires in COVID-19. Repertoires were generated with immunoSEQ multiplex PCR, while TCRdb's copy carries only in-frame clones and drops some. The sample carries around 170,000 clones, 70% to 90% recorded once. The CDR3 totals 16 residues. Germline lookup yields CDR1 SGHAT and CDR2 FQNNGV. Trimming removed 3 bases from V and 0 bases from J; junction bases left unmatched: 5. Sequencing input: peripheral blood. The clonotype comes from a woman in her twenties or thirties with active or convalescent COVID-19. V is TRBV11-2 and J is TRBJ2-1, with 7 bases lining up with TRBD1. The CDR3 loop reads CASSLGQRLSYNEQFF. The CDR3, as DNA: TGTGCCAGCAGCTTGGGACAGCGACTCTCCTACAATGAGCAGTTCTTC.